Sequencing of this T cell receptor (beta chain) was carried out in a study of blood T cell repertoires in COVID-19. The method was immunoSEQ multiplex PCR; TCRdb's version includes in-frame clones alone and lacks a portion of them. The table has about 150,000 clones, around 79% seen once. The V segment lost 5 bases and the J segment 5 bases; nucleotides outside the gene matches: 4. Germline V lookup: CDR1 LNHDA, CDR2 SQIVND (reference sequence). CDR3 length: 13 residues. Seattle enrolled patients during active infection and tracked them longitudinally. The receptor comes from a woman aged 70-85 years with COVID-19, enrolled during active disease. Specimen: peripheral blood. The chain carries TRBV19 and TRBJ2-3; TRBD2 matches 7 bases. This CDR3 reads CASSGGGVDTQYF. CDR3 DNA: TGTGCCAGTAGTGGGGGGGGAGTAGATACGCAGTATTTT. The entire variable domain, with the rest obtained from reference TRBV19 and TRBJ2-3, is as follows: DGGITQSPKYLFRKEGQNVTLSCEQNLNHDAMYWYRQDPGQGLRLIYYSQIVNDFQKGDIAEGYSVSREKKESFPLTVTSAQKNPTAFYLCASSGGGVDTQYFGPGTRLTVL.